The 13 T cell receptor beta chains given below trace back to one sample, sequenced in a study of blood T cells in healthy people across ages. The use of a sample-barcoded 5' primer and a J-beta primer mix characterized a second PCR of roughly 6 to 11 cycles. In TCRdb, the 5' RACE reads were re-called with MiXCR into one record per CDR3 protein. Of about 1.5 million distinct CDR3 sequences in the sample, about 40% were seen once. The sequenced sample was blood. The receptors stem from a woman aged 18-29 years in good health.

This clonotype was found a few times. The chain has TRBV3-1 and TRBJ1-1; D uncertain. The CDR3 is 11 residues long. The V and J ends lost 4 bases and 11 bases respectively, with 11 bases between them. Germline loops: CDR1 LGHDT, CDR2 YNNKEL (reference sequence). This CDR3 reads CASSRQSMAFF. The DNA of the CDR3 is TGTGCCAGCAGCCGCCAGTCTATGGCTTTCTTT.

The chain uses TRBV12-3 or TRBV12-4 and TRBJ2-7; D may be TRBD2 (6 bases). This CDR3 spans 13 amino acids. With 5 bases removed from V and 3 bases from J, the gap between germline ends came to 11 bases. CDR3 bases: TGTGCCAGCAGTGTAAGGCGGGACTACGAGCAGTACTTC. Protein sequence: CASSVRRDYEQYF.

This clonotype was seen more than once but under ten times. This chain connects TRBV5-1 to TRBJ1-4; D is unclear. Germline assignment: CDR1 SGHRS and CDR2 YFSETQ. Trimming stripped 9 bases from V and 5 bases from J, with 17 bases between. The CDR3 has 14 residues. The DNA for the CDR3 is TGCGCCACTAGGTACGACGGACGAAATGAAAAACTGTTTTTT. Its translation: CATRYDGRNEKLFF.

This clonotype was seen once. The rearrangement uses TRBV6-1 and TRBJ2-7; 7 bases map to TRBD2. This CDR3 has 14 amino acids. Germline V gene data show CDR1 as MNHNS and CDR2 as SASEGT. The ends lost 7 bases at V and 7 bases at J; junction bases unmatched: 13. CDR3 protein: CASTGTKGNNEQYF. The CDR3 bases are TGTGCCAGCACCGGGACTAAGGGAAACAATGAGCAGTACTTC.

CDR3 DNA sequence: TGTGCCAGCAGCCCCAGGGGGAGCGGGGTTCTCCGTGAAAAACTGTTTTTT. This gives the protein CASSPRGSGVLREKLFF. V gene TRBV6-1 combines with J gene TRBJ1-4; 7 bases map to TRBD1. With V trimmed by 6 bases and J by 7 bases, 17 bases remained unmatched. CDR1 and CDR2 from the germline V gene are MNHNS and SASEGT. The CDR3 spans 17 residues.

In this sample, this clonotype turned up once. This chain joins TRBV5-4 and TRBJ2-7, with 8 positions matching TRBD2. This CDR3 has 13 amino acids. CDR1 is SGHNT and CDR2 is YYREEE in the germline V gene (reference sequence). J gave up 7 bases and V 6 bases, and 9 bases lay outside the gene matches. The CDR3 region is CASTWTSSDEQYF. In DNA form, the CDR3 reads TGTGCCAGCACCTGGACTAGCAGCGATGAGCAGTACTTC.

In this sample, this clonotype turned up a few times. The chain is built from TRBV28 and TRBJ2-4; 7 nucleotides align to TRBD1. The CDR3 loop spans 15 amino acids. Germline V gene data show CDR1 as MDHEN and CDR2 as SYDVKM. V lost 7 bases, J lost 1 base, and 7 bases stayed unmatched. The CDR3 is CASTPGTVAKNIQYF. The DNA for the CDR3 is TGTGCCAGCACCCCCGGGACAGTCGCCAAAAACATTCAGTACTTC.

This clonotype has only a few counts. The V gene is TRBV7-9, the J gene TRBJ2-1; TRBD2 aligns across 10 bases. The CDR3 covers 11 residues. V shed 3 bases, J shed 15 bases, and the junction held 2 bases outside the gene matches. Germline CDR1 SEHNR, CDR2 FQNEAQ (reference sequence). The CDR3: CASSFGTSVFF. The CDR3 nucleotides are TGTGCCAGCAGCTTCGGGACTAGCGTGTTCTTC. Full variable domain (remainder filled in from reference TRBV7-9 and TRBJ2-1): DTGVSQNPRHKITKRGQNVTFRCDPISEHNRLYWYRQTLGQGPEFLTYFQNEAQLEKSRLLSDRFSAERPKGSFSTLEIQRTEQGDSAMYLCASSFGTSVFFGPGTRLTVL.

The chain has TRBV28 and TRBJ1-5; D perhaps matches TRBD1 (5 bases). The CDR3 contains 16 residues. Germline V CDR1 and CDR2: MDHEN, SYDVKM. The V gene lost 5 bases and the J gene lost 4 bases, with 18 bases spanning the gap. The CDR3 spells CASSDSRRWGNQPQHF. Written as DNA, the CDR3 is TGTGCCAGCAGTGATTCTAGGCGTTGGGGGAATCAGCCCCAGCATTTT. The variable domain in full, completed from reference TRBV28 and TRBJ1-5, reads DVKVTQSSRYLVKRTGEKVFLECVQDMDHENMFWYRQDPGLGLRLIYFSYDVKMKEKGDIPEGYSVSREKKERFSLILESASTNQTSMYLCASSDSRRWGNQPQHFGDGTRLSIL.

The chain combines TRBV6-5 with TRBJ2-7; TRBD1 might be the D (6 bases). The CDR3 is 14 residues long. From germline, CDR1 is MNHEY and CDR2 SVGAGI. V lost 4 bases and J lost 5, with 15 bases in between. The CDR3 loop reads CASSSLGGTDEQYF. CDR3 nucleotide sequence: TGTGCCAGCAGTTCCTTAGGGGGAACCGACGAGCAGTACTTC.

The rearrangement links TRBV12-3 or TRBV12-4 to TRBJ1-2; no clear D. The CDR3 length is 11 residues. Trimming left V 5 bases short and J 8 bases short, with 9 bases between. The CDR3 region has the DNA TGTGCCAGCAGTCCTGGGTTCGGCTACACCTTC. It codes for CASSPGFGYTF.

The V and J genes are TRBV7-2 and TRBJ2-3; D is possibly TRBD2 (6 bases). V lost 8 bases and J 2 bases, leaving 11 bases between the germline ends. The germline CDR1 and CDR2 sequences are SGHTA and FQGNSA. CDR3 length: 13 residues. The CDR3 loop reads CASLGGNTDTQYF. The CDR3 region has the DNA TGTGCCAGCCTAGGCGGGAACACAGATACGCAGTATTTT.

This clonotype occurred a few times. The rearrangement joins TRBV29-1 to TRBJ2-5, with TRBD2 identical over 7 bases. The CDR3 spans 10 residues. Germline CDR1 is SQVTM and CDR2 is ANQGSEA. Losses at the gene ends were 5 bases for V and 11 bases for J; bases not matched to a gene: 5. CDR3 in DNA: TGCAGCGTTACCGGACTAGAGCAGTACTTC. Protein sequence: CSVTGLEQYF. The full variable domain, in which reference TRBV29-1 and TRBJ2-5 provide the parts outside the CDR3, is SAVISQKPSRDICQRGTSLTIQCQVDSQVTMMFWYRQQPGQSLTLIATANQGSEATYESGFVIDKFPISRPNLTFSTLTVSNMSPEDSSIYLCSVTGLEQYFGPGTRLLVL.